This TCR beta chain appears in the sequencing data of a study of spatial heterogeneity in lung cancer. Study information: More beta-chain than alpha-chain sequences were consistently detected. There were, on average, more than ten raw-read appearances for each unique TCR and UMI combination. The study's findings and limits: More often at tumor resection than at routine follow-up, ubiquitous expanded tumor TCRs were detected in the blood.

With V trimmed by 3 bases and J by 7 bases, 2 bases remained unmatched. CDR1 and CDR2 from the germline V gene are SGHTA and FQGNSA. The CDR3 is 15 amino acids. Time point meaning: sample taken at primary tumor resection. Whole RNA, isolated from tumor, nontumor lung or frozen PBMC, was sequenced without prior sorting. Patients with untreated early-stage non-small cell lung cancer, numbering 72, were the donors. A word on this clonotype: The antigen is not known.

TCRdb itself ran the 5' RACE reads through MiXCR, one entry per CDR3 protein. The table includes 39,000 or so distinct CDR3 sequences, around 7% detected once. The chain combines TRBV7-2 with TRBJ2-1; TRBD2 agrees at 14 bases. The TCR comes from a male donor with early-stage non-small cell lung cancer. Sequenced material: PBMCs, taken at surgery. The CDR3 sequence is CASSFGTSGSNEQFF. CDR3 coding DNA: TGTGCCAGCAGCTTTGGGACTAGCGGGAGTAATGAGCAGTTCTTC.